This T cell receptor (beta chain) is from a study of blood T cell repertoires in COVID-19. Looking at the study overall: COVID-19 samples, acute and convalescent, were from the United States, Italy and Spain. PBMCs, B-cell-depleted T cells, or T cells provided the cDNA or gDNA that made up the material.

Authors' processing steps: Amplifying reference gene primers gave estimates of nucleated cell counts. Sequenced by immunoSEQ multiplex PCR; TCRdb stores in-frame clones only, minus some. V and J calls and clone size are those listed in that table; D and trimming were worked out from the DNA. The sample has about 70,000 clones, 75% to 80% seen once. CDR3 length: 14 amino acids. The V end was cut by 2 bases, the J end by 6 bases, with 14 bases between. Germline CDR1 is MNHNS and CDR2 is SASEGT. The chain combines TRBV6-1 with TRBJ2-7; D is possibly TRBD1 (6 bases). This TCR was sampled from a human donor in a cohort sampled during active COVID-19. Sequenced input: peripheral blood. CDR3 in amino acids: CASSEIWGRGEQYF. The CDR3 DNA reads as TGTGCCAGCAGTGAAATCTGGGGGCGAGGCGAGCAGTACTTC.